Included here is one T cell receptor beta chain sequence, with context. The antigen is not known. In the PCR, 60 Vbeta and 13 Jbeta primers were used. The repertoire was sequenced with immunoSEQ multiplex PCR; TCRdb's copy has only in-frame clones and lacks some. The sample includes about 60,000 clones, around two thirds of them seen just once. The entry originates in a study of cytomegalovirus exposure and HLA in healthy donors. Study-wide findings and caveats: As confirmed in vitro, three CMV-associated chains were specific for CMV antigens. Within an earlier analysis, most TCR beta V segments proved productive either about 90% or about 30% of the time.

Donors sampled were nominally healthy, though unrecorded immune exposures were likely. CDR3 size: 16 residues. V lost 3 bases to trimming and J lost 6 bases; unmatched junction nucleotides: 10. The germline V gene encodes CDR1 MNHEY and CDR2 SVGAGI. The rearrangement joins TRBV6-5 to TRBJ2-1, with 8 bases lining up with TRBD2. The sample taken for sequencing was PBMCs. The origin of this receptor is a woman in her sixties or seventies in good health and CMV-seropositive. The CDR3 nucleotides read TGTGCCAGCAGTTATTCTATGAGGCGGGGGGCCAATGAGCAGTTCTTC. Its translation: CASSYSMRRGANEQFF.